This is a list of T cell receptor beta chains from one sample in a study of PD-1 blockade in classical Hodgkin lymphoma. Clones were read by immunoSEQ multiplex PCR, and TCRdb kept only the in-frame ones, dropping some. The data contain approximately 44,000 clones, roughly three quarters of them singletons. The sample here was peripheral blood mononuclear cells (PBMCs), taken at baseline. The receptors were gathered from a human donor with classical Hodgkin lymphoma. Both conserved end residues are part of each CDR3. A D gene is named only where the DNA matches it firmly. Rows give clone size only sometimes, using once, few, many, or a class for an expanded clone.

CDR3 length	V gene	J gene	clone size	D gene	CDR3 DNA	CDR3 protein
19	TRBV19	TRBJ2-1	.	TRBD2	TGTGCCAGTAGTATGGCGGGGGGATTACTAGAGAGTTCCTACAATGAGCAGTTCTTC	CASSMAGGLLESSYNEQFF
14	TRBV28	TRBJ2-1	.	.	TGTGCCAGCAGTTTAGTCGCACAATACAATGAGCAGTTCTTC	CASSLVAQYNEQFF
15	TRBV30	TRBJ2-5	.	TRBD1	TGTGCCTGGAGTACGGGACAGGGAGCGCAAGAGACCCAGTACTTC	CAWSTGQGAQETQYF
15	TRBV9	TRBJ2-1	.	TRBD2	TGTGCCAGCAGCCCCCGGGCTAGCGGGATAGATGAGCAGTTCTTC	CASSPRASGIDEQFF
16	TRBV11-2	TRBJ2-1	.	.	TGTGCCAGCAGCTTAGCGGGGCCCCTAGGAGGCGATGAGCAGTTCTTC	CASSLAGPLGGDEQFF
13	TRBV19	TRBJ1-1	.	TRBD1	TGTGCCAGTAGTTTGAAGGGGGCCTTTGAAGCTTTCTTT	CASSLKGAFEAFF
14	TRBV19	TRBJ2-1	once	TRBD1	TGTGCCAGTAGTGAGGGACAGGGGAGGGATGAGCAGTTCTTC	CASSEGQGRDEQFF
11	TRBV19	TRBJ1-1	.	.	TGTGCAGCACAGGGCAGAACTGAAGCTTTCTTT	CAAQGRTEAFF
15	TRBV27	TRBJ2-1	.	.	TGTGCCAGCAGTTTATGGCAGGGGTCCTACAATGAGCAGTTCTTC	CASSLWQGSYNEQFF
14	TRBV11-2	TRBJ2-3	.	.	TGTGCCAGCAGCTTAGGATTTAGCACAGATACGCAGTATTTT	CASSLGFSTDTQYF
12	TRBV7-3	TRBJ2-3	.	.	TGTGCCAGCAGCTTAACAGGGTTAACGCAGTATTTT	CASSLTGLTQYF
14	TRBV6-5	TRBJ2-3	once	.	TGTGCCAGCAGGCCCCGTGGAAGCACAGATACGCAGTATTTT	CASRPRGSTDTQYF
16	TRBV27	TRBJ2-1	once	TRBD2	TGTGCCAGCAGTTCCTTACTAGCGGGACATCTAAATGAGCAGTTCTTC	CASSSLLAGHLNEQFF
14	TRBV2	TRBJ2-7	.	TRBD1	TGTGCCAGCAGGATTGGGACAGCTGCTTACGAGCAGTACTTC	CASRIGTAAYEQYF
14	TRBV30	TRBJ2-2	few	TRBD2	TGTGCCTGGAGGGGGCTAGCGGCCACCGGGGAGCTGTTTTTT	CAWRGLAATGELFF
13	TRBV25-1	TRBJ2-5	few	.	TGTGCCAGCAGTGAACCAGGCTCTATGACCCAGTACTTC	CASSEPGSMTQYF
14	TRBV6-6	TRBJ1-5	.	.	TGTGCCAGCAGCCGCTGGGGTTTCGATCAGCCCCAGCATTTT	CASSRWGFDQPQHF
12	TRBV6-5	TRBJ1-2	.	.	TGTGCCAGCAGCCAGGGACAAGTTGGCTACACCTTC	CASSQGQVGYTF